This T cell receptor beta chain was documented in a study of blood T cells in healthy people across ages. Germline trimming cut 6 bases from V and 4 bases from J; bases unmatched to any gene: 6. The germline CDR1 and CDR2 sequences are SQVTM and ANQGSEA. This CDR3 comprises 13 residues. Then a second PCR, running roughly 7 to 11 cycles, was carried out with a sample-barcoded 5' primer and a J-beta primer mix. TCRdb called the 5' RACE reads again in MiXCR, with one record for every CDR3 protein. The profile shows 1.8 million or so distinct CDR3 sequences, 39% of them singletons. The sequence was collected from a human donor in good health. Sequenced sample: blood. The chain joins TRBV29-1 to TRBJ1-5; 7 nucleotides agree with TRBD1. The CDR3 nucleotides are TGCAGCGTCGGACAGGAGATAAATCAGCCCCAGCATTTT. Its translation: CSVGQEINQPQHF.